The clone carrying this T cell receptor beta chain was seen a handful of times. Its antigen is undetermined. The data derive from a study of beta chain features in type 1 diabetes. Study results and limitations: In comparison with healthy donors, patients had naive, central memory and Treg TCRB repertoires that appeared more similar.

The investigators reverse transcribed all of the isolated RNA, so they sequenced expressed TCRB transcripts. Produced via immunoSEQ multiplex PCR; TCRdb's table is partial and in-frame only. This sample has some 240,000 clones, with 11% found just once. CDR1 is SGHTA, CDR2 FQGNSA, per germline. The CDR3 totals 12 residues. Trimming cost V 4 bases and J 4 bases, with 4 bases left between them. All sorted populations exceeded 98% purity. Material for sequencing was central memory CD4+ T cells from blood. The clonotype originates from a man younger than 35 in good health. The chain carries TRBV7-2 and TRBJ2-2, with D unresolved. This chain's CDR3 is CASSYLTGELFF. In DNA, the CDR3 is TGTGCCAGCAGCTACCTCACCGGGGAGCTGTTTTTT.